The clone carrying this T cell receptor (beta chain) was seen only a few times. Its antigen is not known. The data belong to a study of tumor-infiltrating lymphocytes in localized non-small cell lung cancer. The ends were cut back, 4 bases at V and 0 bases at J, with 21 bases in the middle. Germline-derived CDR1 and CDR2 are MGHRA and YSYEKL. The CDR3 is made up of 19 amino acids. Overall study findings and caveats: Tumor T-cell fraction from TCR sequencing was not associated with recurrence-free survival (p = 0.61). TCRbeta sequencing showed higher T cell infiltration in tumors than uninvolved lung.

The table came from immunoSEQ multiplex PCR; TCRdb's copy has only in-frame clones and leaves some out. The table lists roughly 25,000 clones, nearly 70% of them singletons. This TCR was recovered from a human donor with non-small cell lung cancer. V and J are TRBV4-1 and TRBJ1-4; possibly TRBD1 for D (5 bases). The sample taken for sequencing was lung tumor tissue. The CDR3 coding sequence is TGCGCCAGCAGCCGACGGGTCAGGGACCATACTACAACTAATGAAAAACTGTTTTTT. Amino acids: CASSRRVRDHTTTNEKLFF.